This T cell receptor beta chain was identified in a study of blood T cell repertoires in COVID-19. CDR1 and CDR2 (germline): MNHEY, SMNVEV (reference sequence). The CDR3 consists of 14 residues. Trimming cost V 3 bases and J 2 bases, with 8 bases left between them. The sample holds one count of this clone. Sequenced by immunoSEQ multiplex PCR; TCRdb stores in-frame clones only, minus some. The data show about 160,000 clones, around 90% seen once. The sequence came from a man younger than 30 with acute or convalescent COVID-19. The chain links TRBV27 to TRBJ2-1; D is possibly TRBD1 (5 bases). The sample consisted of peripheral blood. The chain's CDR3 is CASSLWGPYNEQFF. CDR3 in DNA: TGTGCCAGCAGTTTGTGGGGCCCCTACAATGAGCAGTTCTTC.